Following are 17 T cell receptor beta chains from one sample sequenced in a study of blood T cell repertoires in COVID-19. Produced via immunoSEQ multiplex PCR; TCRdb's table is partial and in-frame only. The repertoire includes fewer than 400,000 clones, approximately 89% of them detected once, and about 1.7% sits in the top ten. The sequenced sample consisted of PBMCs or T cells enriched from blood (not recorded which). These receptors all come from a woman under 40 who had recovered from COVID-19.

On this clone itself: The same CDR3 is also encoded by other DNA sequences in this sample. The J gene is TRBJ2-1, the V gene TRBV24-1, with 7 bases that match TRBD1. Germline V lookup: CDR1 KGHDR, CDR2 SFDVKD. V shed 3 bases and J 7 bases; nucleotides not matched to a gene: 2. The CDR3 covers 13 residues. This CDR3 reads CATSDLDRNEQFF. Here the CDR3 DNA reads TGTGCCACCAGTGATCTGGACAGGAATGAGCAGTTCTTC.

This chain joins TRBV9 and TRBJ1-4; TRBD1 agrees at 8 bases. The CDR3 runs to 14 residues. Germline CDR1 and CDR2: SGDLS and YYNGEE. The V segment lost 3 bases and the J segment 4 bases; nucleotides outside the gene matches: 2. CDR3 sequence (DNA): TGTGCCAGCAGCGGGACAGGGATTAATGAAAAACTGTTTTTT. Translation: CASSGTGINEKLFF. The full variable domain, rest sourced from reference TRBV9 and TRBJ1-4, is DSGVTQTPKHLITATGQRVTLRCSPRSGDLSVYWYQQSLDQGLQFLIQYYNGEERAKGNILERFSAQQFPDLHSELNLSSLELGDSALYFCASSGTGINEKLFFGSGTQLSVL.

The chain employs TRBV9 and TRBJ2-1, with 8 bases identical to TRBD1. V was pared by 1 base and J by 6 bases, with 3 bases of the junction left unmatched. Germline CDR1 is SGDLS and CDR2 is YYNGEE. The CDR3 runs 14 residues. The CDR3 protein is CASSVTGQVNEQFF. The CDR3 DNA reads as TGTGCCAGCAGCGTAACGGGACAGGTCAATGAGCAGTTCTTC.

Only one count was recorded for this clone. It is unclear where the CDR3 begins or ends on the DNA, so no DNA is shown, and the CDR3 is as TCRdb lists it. The CDR3 loop is CASSSSNTGELFF. This chain connects TRBV27 to TRBJ2-2; the table's D call, TRBD2, was not checked against the DNA. Germline CDR1 MNHEY, CDR2 SMNVEV (reference sequence). The CDR3 length is 13 residues, termini included.

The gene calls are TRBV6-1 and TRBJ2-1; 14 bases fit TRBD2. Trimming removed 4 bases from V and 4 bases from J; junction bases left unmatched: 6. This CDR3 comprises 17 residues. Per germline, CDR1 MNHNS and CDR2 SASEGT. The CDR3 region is CASSGWTSGGWYNEQFF. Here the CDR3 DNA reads TGTGCCAGCAGTGGTTGGACTAGCGGGGGGTGGTACAATGAGCAGTTCTTC.

The CDR3 here is CASSQEPGLAIYEQYF. CDR3 DNA: TGTGCCAGCAGCCAAGAACCGGGACTAGCGATATACGAGCAGTACTTC. This chain joins TRBV3-1 (or the pseudogene TRBV3-2) and TRBJ2-7; 10 nucleotides align to TRBD2. CDR1 and CDR2 from the germline V gene are LGHDT and YNNKEL (reference sequence). The CDR3 has 16 residues. Trimming at V came to 0 bases and at J to 4 bases, leaving 6 bases not matched to a gene.

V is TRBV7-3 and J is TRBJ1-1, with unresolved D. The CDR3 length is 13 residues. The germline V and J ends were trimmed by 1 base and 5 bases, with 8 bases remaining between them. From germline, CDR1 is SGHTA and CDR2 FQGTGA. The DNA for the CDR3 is TGTGCCAGCAGCTTAATGGGAGAGACTGAAGCTTTCTTT. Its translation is CASSLMGETEAFF.

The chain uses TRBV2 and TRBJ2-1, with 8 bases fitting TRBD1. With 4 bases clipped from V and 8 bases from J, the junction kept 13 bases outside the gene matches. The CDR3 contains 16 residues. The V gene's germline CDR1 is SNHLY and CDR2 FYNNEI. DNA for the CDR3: TGTGCCAGCAGTGGGTCTGGTCAGGGGGCGTCCCATGAGCAGTTCTTC. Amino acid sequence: CASSGSGQGASHEQFF.

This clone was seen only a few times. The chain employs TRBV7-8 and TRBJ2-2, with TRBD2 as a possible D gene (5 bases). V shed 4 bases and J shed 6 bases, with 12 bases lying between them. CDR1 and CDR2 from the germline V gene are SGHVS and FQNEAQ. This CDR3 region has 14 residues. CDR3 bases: TGTGCCAGCAGCTACGGACTTGAATCCGGGGAGCTGTTTTTT. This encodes CASSYGLESGELFF.

The CDR3 nucleotides read TGTGCCAGCAGCTACTCTGGGGCCAACGTCCTGACTTTC. Residues: CASSYSGANVLTF. The chain uses TRBV3-1 (or the pseudogene TRBV3-2) and TRBJ2-6; D uncertain. The germline CDR1 and CDR2 sequences are LGHDT and YNNKEL (reference sequence). CDR3 length: 13 amino acids. The V end was cut by 5 bases, the J end by 0 bases, with 2 bases between.

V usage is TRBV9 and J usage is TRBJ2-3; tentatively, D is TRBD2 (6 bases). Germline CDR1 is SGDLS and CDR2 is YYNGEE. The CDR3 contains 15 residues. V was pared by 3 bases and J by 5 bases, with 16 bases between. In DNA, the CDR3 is TGTGCCAGCAGCGCGGGGACTCGATCTTTAGATACGCAGTATTTT. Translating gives CASSAGTRSLDTQYF.

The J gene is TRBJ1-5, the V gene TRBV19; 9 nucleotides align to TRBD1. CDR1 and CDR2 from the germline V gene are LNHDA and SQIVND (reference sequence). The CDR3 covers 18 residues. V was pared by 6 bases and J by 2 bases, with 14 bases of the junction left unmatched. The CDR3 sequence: CASSETHIWDRGNQPQHF. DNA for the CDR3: TGTGCCAGTAGCGAAACCCATATATGGGACAGGGGCAATCAGCCCCAGCATTTT.

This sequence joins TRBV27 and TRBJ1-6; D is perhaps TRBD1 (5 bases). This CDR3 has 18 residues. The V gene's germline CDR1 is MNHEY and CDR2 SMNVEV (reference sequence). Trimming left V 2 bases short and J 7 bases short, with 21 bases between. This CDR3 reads CASSLLTRAVGGNSPLHF. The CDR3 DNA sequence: TGTGCCAGCAGTTTACTGACCCGCGCGGTTGGGGGGAATTCACCCCTCCACTTT.

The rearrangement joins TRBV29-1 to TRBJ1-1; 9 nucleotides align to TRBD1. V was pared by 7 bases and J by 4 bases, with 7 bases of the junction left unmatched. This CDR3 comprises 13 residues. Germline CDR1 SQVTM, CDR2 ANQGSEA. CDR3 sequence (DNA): TGCAGCGGCACAGGGGGCGAGGTCACTGAAGCTTTCTTT. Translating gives CSGTGGEVTEAFF.

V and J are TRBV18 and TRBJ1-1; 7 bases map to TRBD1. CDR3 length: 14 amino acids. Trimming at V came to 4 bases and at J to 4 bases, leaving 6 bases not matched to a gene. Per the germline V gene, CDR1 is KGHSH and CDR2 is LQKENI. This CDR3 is CASSLKTGLTEAFF. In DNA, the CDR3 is TGTGCCAGCTCACTGAAGACAGGGCTCACTGAAGCTTTCTTT. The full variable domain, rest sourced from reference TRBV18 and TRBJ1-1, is NAGVMQNPRHLVRRRGQEARLRCSPMKGHSHVYWYRQLPEEGLKFMVYLQKENIIDESGMPKERFSAEFPKEGPSILRIQQVVRGDSAAYFCASSLKTGLTEAFFGQGTRLTVV.

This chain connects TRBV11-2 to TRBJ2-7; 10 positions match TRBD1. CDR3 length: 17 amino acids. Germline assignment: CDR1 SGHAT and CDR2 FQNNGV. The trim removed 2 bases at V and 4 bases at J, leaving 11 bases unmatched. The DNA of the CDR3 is TGTGCCAGCAGCTTACGGAGATCCGGGACAGGGGCGTACGAGCAGTACTTC. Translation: CASSLRRSGTGAYEQYF.

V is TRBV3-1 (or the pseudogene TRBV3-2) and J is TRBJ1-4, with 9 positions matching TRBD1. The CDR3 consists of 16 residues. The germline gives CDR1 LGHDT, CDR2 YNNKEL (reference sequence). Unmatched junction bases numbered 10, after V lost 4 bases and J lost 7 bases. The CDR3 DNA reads TGTGCCAGCAGCCTTCGACAGGGGGTCGATAGTGAAAAACTGTTTTTT. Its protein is CASSLRQGVDSEKLFF.